These 21 T cell receptor beta chains came from one sample sequenced in a study of shared clonotypes between healthy human individuals. The repertoire was sequenced with immunoSEQ multiplex PCR; TCRdb's copy has only in-frame clones and lacks some. Of over a million clones listed, roughly 70% were seen once; the top ten hold about 1.5%. The specimen was memory CD4+ T cells sorted from blood. Subset here: CD45RA-negative fraction. These TCRs come from a man younger than 30 in good health.

Of note for this clone: In the same sample, other DNA sequences code for this CDR3. The J gene is TRBJ2-2, the V gene TRBV28, with D possibly TRBD2 on 5 matching bases. CDR3 length: 12 residues. V was shortened by 6 bases and J by 6 bases, with 8 bases between the two germline ends. Germline lookup yields CDR1 MDHEN and CDR2 SYDVKM. The CDR3 nucleotides read TGTGCCAGCAGAGTTAGCGCCGGGGAGCTGTTTTTT. This sequence encodes CASRVSAGELFF. The complete variable domain, with remaining parts taken from reference TRBV28 and TRBJ2-2, reads DVKVTQSSRYLVKRTGEKVFLECVQDMDHENMFWYRQDPGLGLRLIYFSYDVKMKEKGDIPEGYSVSREKKERFSLILESASTNQTSMYLCASRVSAGELFFGEGSRLTVL.

This chain uses TRBV18 with TRBJ1-2; 9 bases fit TRBD1. There are 13 residues in the CDR3. Germline CDR1 is KGHSH and CDR2 is LQKENI. The J segment lost 4 bases and the V segment lost 5 bases, leaving 2 bases of the junction unmatched. The CDR3 region is CASSTGGSYGYTF. The CDR3 DNA is TGTGCCAGCTCAACAGGGGGCTCCTATGGCTACACCTTC. Full variable domain (remainder filled in from reference TRBV18 and TRBJ1-2): NAGVMQNPRHLVRRRGQEARLRCSPMKGHSHVYWYRQLPEEGLKFMVYLQKENIIDESGMPKERFSAEFPKEGPSILRIQQVVRGDSAAYFCASSTGGSYGYTFGSGTRLTVV.

This clone was picked up one time. The chain couples TRBV6-1 to TRBJ1-2, with no clear D. V dropped 3 bases and J dropped 8 bases, with 16 bases sitting between them. The CDR3 is made up of 14 amino acids. Looked up from germline, CDR1 is MNHNS and CDR2 is SASEGT. In DNA, the CDR3 is TGTGCCAGCAGTGATGTCTTTTTTCTGGGGGGCTACACCTTC. Its protein is CASSDVFFLGGYTF.

The chain joins TRBV27 to TRBJ2-7; the match to TRBD2 covers 7 bases. Looked up from germline, CDR1 is MNHEY and CDR2 is SMNVEV (reference sequence). The trim removed 1 base at V and 2 bases at J, leaving 14 bases unmatched. CDR3 size: 18 residues. As DNA, the CDR3 is TGTGCCAGCAGTTTATACCCCCCTGGTGGGACTAAGACCTACGAGCAGTACTTC. Residues: CASSLYPPGGTKTYEQYF.

This clone has a handful of counts. This chain joins TRBV29-1 and TRBJ2-3; D is perhaps TRBD2 (6 bases). Deletions cut 1 base from V and 5 bases from J, with 13 bases between. This CDR3 comprises 14 residues. Per the germline V gene, CDR1 is SQVTM and CDR2 is ANQGSEA. CDR3 residues: CSVEGAGSLDTQYF. The DNA of the CDR3 is TGCAGCGTTGAAGGGGCGGGATCGTTAGATACGCAGTATTTT.

The V and J genes are TRBV18 and TRBJ1-1; D is unclear. The germline V and J ends were trimmed by 3 bases and 5 bases, with 13 bases remaining between them. From germline, CDR1 is KGHSH and CDR2 LQKENI. This CDR3 comprises 14 residues. The CDR3 coding sequence is TGTGCCAGCTCACCCCAGAATACCGGGACTGAAGCTTTCTTT. Translating gives CASSPQNTGTEAFF.

This clone was counted between two and nine times. The chain combines TRBV30 with TRBJ2-3, with TRBD1 matching 7 bases. With V trimmed by 0 bases and J by 4 bases, 4 bases remained unmatched. This CDR3 contains 14 residues. Germline V gives CDR1 GTSNPN, CDR2 SVGIG (reference sequence). The CDR3 region has the DNA TGTGCCTGGAGTGTAGGTCAGGGGGCAGATACGCAGTATTTT. It codes for CAWSVGQGADTQYF. Full variable domain (rest looked up from reference TRBV30 and TRBJ2-3): SQTIHQWPATLVQPVGSPLSLECTVEGTSNPNLYWYRQAAGRGLQLLFYSVGIGQISSEVPQNLSASRPQDRQFILSSKKLLLSDSGFYLCAWSVGQGADTQYFGPGTRLTVL.

The chain recombines TRBV5-6 with TRBJ2-7; possibly TRBD2 for D (6 bases). The V gene lost 0 bases and the J gene lost 3 bases, with 16 bases spanning the gap. This CDR3 is 16 amino acids long. Germline CDR1 SGHDT, CDR2 YYEEEE. This CDR3 reads CASSLVAGQKFYEQYF. The CDR3 coding sequence is TGTGCCAGCAGCTTGGTTGCGGGGCAGAAGTTCTACGAGCAGTACTTC.

This clone was observed a single time. The J gene is TRBJ1-1, the V gene TRBV7-2; no reliable D call. The CDR3 is made up of 14 amino acids. V was cut by 1 base and J by 1 base, with 7 bases left in between. CDR1 and CDR2 from the germline V gene are SGHTA and FQGNSA. In DNA form, the CDR3 reads TGTGCCAGCAGCTTAGTAGTGGGGAACACTGAAGCTTTCTTT. Its protein is CASSLVVGNTEAFF.

The chain employs TRBV11-2 and TRBJ2-1; TRBD2 matches at 8 bases. CDR1 and CDR2 (germline): SGHAT, FQNNGV. This CDR3 has 19 amino acids. V lost 2 bases and J lost 1; bases outside the gene matches: 13. The CDR3 region has the DNA TGTGCCAGCAGCTTACACCCGGGGGGGGTCAGTACGTCCTACAATGAGCAGTTCTTC. Protein sequence: CASSLHPGGVSTSYNEQFF.

The chain recombines TRBV27 with TRBJ2-5; a weak D match, TRBD2 (7 bases). The germline V gene encodes CDR1 MNHEY and CDR2 SMNVEV (reference sequence). The CDR3 totals 15 residues. The ends were cut back, 2 bases at V and 3 bases at J, with 13 bases in the middle. The CDR3 loop reads CASSLRGATKETQYF. CDR3 DNA: TGTGCCAGCAGTTTACGGGGGGCGACGAAAGAGACCCAGTACTTC.

This chain links TRBV5-6 with TRBJ2-2; 11 bases align to TRBD2. Germline-derived CDR1 and CDR2 are SGHDT and YYEEEE. This CDR3 contains 14 residues. The junction had 4 bases not matched to a gene; V was cut back by 4 bases and J by 8 bases. The DNA of the CDR3 is TGTGCCAGCAGCCTCCGGACTAGCGGGGGGGAGCTGTTTTTT. Translation: CASSLRTSGGELFF.

The V gene is TRBV4-2, the J gene TRBJ2-3; 10 bases agree with TRBD1. V gave up 5 bases and J gave up 1 base; unmatched junction bases: 3. Germline V lookup: CDR1 LGHNA, CDR2 YNFKEQ. The CDR3 has 15 residues. CDR3 nucleotide sequence: TGTGCCAGCAGCGACAGGGGGCGACGCACAGATACGCAGTATTTT. Its protein product is CASSDRGRRTDTQYF.

The chain is built from TRBV11-2 and TRBJ2-1, with TRBD2 identical over 8 bases. This CDR3 region has 16 residues. Germline trimming cut 5 bases from V and 7 bases from J; bases unmatched to any gene: 13. Per the germline V gene, CDR1 is SGHAT and CDR2 is FQNNGV. CDR3 nucleotides: TGTGCCAGCAGCCCCCGCCGGAGCGGGAGTCAGAATGAGCAGTTCTTC. It yields the protein CASSPRRSGSQNEQFF.

The sample holds a few counts of this clone. CDR3 sequence reads: CASSIPGTMDEQFF. The CDR3 DNA sequence: TGTGCCAGCAGTATCCCGGGGACCATGGATGAGCAGTTCTTC. The chain carries TRBV27 and TRBJ2-1; TRBD1 or TRBD2 may be the D gene (5 bases each). V gave up 5 bases and J gave up 8 bases, with 16 bases separating them. Per germline, CDR1 MNHEY and CDR2 SMNVEV (reference sequence). The CDR3 has 14 residues.

V usage is TRBV18 and J usage is TRBJ1-1; unclear D gene. Germline loops: CDR1 KGHSH, CDR2 LQKENI. The CDR3 spans 13 residues. V lost 6 bases to trimming and J lost 3 bases, with 11 bases between them. The CDR3 loop reads CASSRSRDTEAFF. CDR3 DNA sequence: TGTGCCAGCTCGAGGTCGCGGGACACTGAAGCTTTCTTT.

V usage is TRBV13 and J usage is TRBJ2-5; 12 bases fit TRBD2. The CDR3 totals 15 residues. The germline gives CDR1 PRHDT, CDR2 FYEKMQ (reference sequence). Trimming removed 5 bases from V and 5 bases from J; junction bases left unmatched: 6. As DNA, the CDR3 is TGTGCCAGCAGCCCAAGGACTAGCGGGATCGAGACCCAGTACTTC. This sequence encodes CASSPRTSGIETQYF.

The genes are TRBV7-6 and TRBJ2-7; 8 bases fit TRBD1. Germline values: CDR1 SGHVS, CDR2 FNYEAQ. Germline trimming cut 5 bases from V and 2 bases from J; bases unmatched to any gene: 5. This CDR3 spans 14 amino acids. The DNA of the CDR3 is TGTGCCAGCAGCCCCGGGACAGGTCCCTACGAGCAGTACTTC. Its translation is CASSPGTGPYEQYF.

The rearrangement joins TRBV27 to TRBJ2-1, with 13 bases fitting TRBD2. V lost 3 bases and J lost 7; bases outside the gene matches: 6. Per the germline V gene, CDR1 is MNHEY and CDR2 is SMNVEV (reference sequence). The CDR3 runs 16 residues. The CDR3 bases are TGTGCCAGCAGTTTTTCCGGGACTAGCGGGATGAATGAGCAGTTCTTC. It is translated as CASSFSGTSGMNEQFF.

The chain has TRBV6-6 and TRBJ1-1; perhaps TRBD1 as D (6 bases). Germline V gives CDR1 MNHNY, CDR2 SVGAGI (reference sequence). The CDR3 consists of 13 residues. Trimming cost V 1 base and J 10 bases, with 13 bases left between them. In DNA form, the CDR3 reads TGTGCCAGCAGTTACTACCGACAGGTGGGAGCTTTCTTT. Protein sequence: CASSYYRQVGAFF.

J is TRBJ2-5 and V is TRBV2, with D possibly matching TRBD1 (6 bases). Looked up from germline, CDR1 is SNHLY and CDR2 is FYNNEI. The CDR3 totals 12 residues. The V end was cut by 8 bases, the J end by 5 bases, with 12 bases between. The CDR3 region has the DNA TGTGCCAGCCGGGGACATCTGGAGACCCAGTACTTC. Translating gives CASRGHLETQYF.